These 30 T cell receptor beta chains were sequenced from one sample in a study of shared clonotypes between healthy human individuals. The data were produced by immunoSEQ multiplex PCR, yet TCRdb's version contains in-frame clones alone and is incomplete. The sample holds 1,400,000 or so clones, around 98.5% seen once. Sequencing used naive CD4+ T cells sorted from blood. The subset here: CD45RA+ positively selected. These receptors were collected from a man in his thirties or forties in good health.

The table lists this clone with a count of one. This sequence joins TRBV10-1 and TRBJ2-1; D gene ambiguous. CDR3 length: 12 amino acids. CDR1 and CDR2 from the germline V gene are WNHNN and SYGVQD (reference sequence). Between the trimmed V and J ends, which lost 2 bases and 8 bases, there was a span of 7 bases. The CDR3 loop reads CASSEAGDEQFF. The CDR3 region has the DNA TGCGCCAGCAGTGAGGCTGGCGATGAGCAGTTCTTC.

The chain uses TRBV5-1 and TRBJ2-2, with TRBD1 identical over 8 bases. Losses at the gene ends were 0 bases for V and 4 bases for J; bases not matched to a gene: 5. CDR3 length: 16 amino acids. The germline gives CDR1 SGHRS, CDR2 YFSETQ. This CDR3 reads CASSLVQGAGTGELFF. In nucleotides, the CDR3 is TGCGCCAGCAGCTTGGTTCAGGGGGCTGGCACCGGGGAGCTGTTTTTT.

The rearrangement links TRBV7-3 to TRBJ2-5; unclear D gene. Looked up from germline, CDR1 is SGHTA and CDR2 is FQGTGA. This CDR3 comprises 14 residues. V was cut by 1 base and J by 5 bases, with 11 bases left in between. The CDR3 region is CASSLMAPVETQYF. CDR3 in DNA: TGTGCCAGCAGCTTAATGGCGCCGGTGGAGACCCAGTACTTC.

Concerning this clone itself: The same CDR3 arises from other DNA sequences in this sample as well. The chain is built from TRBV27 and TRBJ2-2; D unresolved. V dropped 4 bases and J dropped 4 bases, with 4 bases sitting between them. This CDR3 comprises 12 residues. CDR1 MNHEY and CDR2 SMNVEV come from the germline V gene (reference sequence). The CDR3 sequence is CASSSTTGELFF. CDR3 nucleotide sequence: TGTGCCAGCAGTTCCACCACCGGGGAGCTGTTTTTT.

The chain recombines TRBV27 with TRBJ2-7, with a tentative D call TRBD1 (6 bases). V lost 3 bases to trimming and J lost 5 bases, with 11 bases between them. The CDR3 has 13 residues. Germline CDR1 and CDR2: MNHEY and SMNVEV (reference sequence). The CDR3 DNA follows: TGTGCCAGCAGTTTTAGGGGGAGCAACGAGCAGTACTTC. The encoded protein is CASSFRGSNEQYF.

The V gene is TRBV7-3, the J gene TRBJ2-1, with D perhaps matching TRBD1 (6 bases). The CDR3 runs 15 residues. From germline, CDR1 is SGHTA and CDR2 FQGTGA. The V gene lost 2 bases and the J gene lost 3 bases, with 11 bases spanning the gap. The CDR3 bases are TGTGCCAGCAGCTTAGTCTCGGACAGCTACAATGAGCAGTTCTTC. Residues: CASSLVSDSYNEQFF.

The CDR3 here is CASNEYSNTGELFF. DNA of the CDR3: TGTGCCAGTAATGAATACAGCAACACCGGGGAGCTGTTTTTT. The chain combines TRBV19 with TRBJ2-2; D is unresolved. Germline V CDR1 and CDR2: LNHDA, SQIVND (reference sequence). The CDR3 loop spans 14 amino acids. Trimming removed 7 bases from V and 2 bases from J, with 11 bases in between.

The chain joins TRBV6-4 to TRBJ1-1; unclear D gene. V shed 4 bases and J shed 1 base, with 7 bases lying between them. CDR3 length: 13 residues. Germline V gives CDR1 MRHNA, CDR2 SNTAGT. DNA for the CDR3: TGTGCCAGCAGTGTTGAGGGGAACACTGAAGCTTTCTTT. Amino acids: CASSVEGNTEAFF.

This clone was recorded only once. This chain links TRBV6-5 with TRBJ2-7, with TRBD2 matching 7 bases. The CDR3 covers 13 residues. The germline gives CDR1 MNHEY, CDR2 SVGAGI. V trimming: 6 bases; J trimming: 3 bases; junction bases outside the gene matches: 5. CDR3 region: CASSLGRGYEQYF. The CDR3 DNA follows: TGTGCCAGCAGCTTGGGGAGGGGCTACGAGCAGTACTTC.

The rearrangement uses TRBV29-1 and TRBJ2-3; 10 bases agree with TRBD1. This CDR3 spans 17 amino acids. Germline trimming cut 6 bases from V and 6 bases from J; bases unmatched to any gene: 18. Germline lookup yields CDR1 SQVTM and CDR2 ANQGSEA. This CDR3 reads CSVVGRRDRGLGDTQYF. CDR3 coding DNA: TGCAGCGTCGTAGGCAGAAGGGACAGGGGTTTAGGGGATACGCAGTATTTT.

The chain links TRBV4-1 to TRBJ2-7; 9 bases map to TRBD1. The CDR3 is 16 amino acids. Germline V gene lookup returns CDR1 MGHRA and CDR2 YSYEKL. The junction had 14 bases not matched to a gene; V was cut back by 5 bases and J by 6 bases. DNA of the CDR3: TGCGCCAGCAGCTCATCCCTCGGGACAGGGTCTTCCGAGCAGTACTTC. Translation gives CASSSSLGTGSSEQYF.

In DNA form, the CDR3 reads TGTGCCAGCAGTCAAGGACTAGCGGGCCAAGAGACCCAGTACTTC. Protein: CASSQGLAGQETQYF. The chain links TRBV7-9 to TRBJ2-5, with TRBD2 identical over 11 bases. CDR1 is SEHNR, CDR2 FQNEAQ, per germline (reference sequence). Trimming removed 6 bases from V and 1 base from J; junction bases left unmatched: 4. This CDR3 spans 15 amino acids.

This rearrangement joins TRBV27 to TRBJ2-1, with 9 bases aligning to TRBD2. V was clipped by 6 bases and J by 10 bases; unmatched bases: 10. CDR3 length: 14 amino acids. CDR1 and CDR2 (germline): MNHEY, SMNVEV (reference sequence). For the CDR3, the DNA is TGTGCCAGCAGACGAAATAACCTAGCGGGGGAGCAGTTCTTC. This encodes CASRRNNLAGEQFF.

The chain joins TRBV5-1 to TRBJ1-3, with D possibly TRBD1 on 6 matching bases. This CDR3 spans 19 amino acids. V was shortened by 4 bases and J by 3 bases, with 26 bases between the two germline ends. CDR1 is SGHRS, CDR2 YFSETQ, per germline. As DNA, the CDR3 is TGCGCCAGCAGCCCCCGCTTAACAGGGTCAGGGGCTGGTGGAAACACCATATATTTT. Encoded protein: CASSPRLTGSGAGGNTIYF.

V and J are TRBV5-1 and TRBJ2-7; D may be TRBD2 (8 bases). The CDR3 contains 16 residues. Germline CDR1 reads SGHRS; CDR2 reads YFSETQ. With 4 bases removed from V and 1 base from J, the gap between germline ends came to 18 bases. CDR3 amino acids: CASSRGGTVPSYEQYF. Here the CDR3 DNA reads TGCGCCAGCAGCCGCGGGGGGACAGTCCCATCCTACGAGCAGTACTTC.

DNA of the CDR3: TGTGCCACCAGCAGAAGACGAGTCACCGGGGAGCTGTTTTTT. It codes for CATSRRRVTGELFF. The rearrangement links TRBV15 to TRBJ2-2; D is undetermined. CDR3 size: 14 residues. CDR1 is LNHNV and CDR2 is YYDKDF in the germline V gene (reference sequence). Trimming removed 2 bases from V and 4 bases from J, with 8 bases in between.

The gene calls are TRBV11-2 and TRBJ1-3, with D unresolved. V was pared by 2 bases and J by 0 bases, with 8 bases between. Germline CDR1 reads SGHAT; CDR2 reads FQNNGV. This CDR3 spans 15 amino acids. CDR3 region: CASSLTTNSGNTIYF. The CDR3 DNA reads TGTGCCAGCAGCTTAACAACAAACTCTGGAAACACCATATATTTT.

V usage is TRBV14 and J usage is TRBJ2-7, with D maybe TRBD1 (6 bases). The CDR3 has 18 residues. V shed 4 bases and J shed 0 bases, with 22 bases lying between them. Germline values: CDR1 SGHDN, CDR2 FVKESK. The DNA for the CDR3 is TGTGCCAGCAGCCCACGACCGGCCCAAACAGGGTTCTCCTACGAGCAGTACTTC. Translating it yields CASSPRPAQTGFSYEQYF. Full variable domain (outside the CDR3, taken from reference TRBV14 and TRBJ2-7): EAGVTQFPSHSVIEKGQTVTLRCDPISGHDNLYWYRRVMGKEIKFLLHFVKESKQDESGMPNNRFLAERTGGTYSTLKVQPAELEDSGVYFCASSPRPAQTGFSYEQYFGPGTRLTVT.

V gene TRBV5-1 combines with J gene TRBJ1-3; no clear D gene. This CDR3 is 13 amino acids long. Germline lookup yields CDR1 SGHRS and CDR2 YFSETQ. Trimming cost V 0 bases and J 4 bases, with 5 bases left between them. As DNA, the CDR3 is TGCGCCAGCAGCTTGGATGGGGGAAACACCATATATTTT. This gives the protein CASSLDGGNTIYF.

The CDR3 region has the DNA TGTGCCAGTCGCCTTCTAGCGGGAGGGCCCGAGACCCAGTACTTC. Protein: CASRLLAGGPETQYF. J is TRBJ2-5 and V is TRBV19; 12 bases agree with TRBD2. V was pared by 8 bases and J by 5 bases, with 9 bases of the junction left unmatched. The CDR3 is 15 residues long. Germline V lookup: CDR1 LNHDA, CDR2 SQIVND (reference sequence). The complete variable domain, with remaining parts taken from reference TRBV19 and TRBJ2-5, reads DGGITQSPKYLFRKEGQNVTLSCEQNLNHDAMYWYRQDPGQGLRLIYYSQIVNDFQKGDIAEGYSVSREKKESFPLTVTSAQKNPTAFYLCASRLLAGGPETQYFGPGTRLLVL.

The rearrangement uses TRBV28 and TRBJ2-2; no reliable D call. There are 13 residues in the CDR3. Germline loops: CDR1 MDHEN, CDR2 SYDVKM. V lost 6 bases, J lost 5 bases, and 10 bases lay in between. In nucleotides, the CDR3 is TGTGCCAGCAGCGTCCGCCTAACCGGGGAGCTGTTTTTT. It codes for CASSVRLTGELFF.

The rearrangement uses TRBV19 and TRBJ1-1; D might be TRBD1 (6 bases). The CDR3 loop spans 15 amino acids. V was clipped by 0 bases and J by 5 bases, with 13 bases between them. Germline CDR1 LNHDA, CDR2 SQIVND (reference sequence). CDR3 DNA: TGTGCCAGTAGTATAGATAACAGGGTAGAAACTGAAGCTTTCTTT. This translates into CASSIDNRVETEAFF.

The CDR3 here is CASSGADRAKYEQYF. DNA of the CDR3: TGTGCCAGCAGTGGAGCGGACAGGGCTAAGTACGAGCAGTACTTC. The chain links TRBV6-1 to TRBJ2-7; 8 bases are a match to TRBD1. Looked up from germline, CDR1 is MNHNS and CDR2 is SASEGT. J gave up 4 bases and V 4 bases, and 9 bases lay outside the gene matches. This CDR3 spans 15 amino acids.

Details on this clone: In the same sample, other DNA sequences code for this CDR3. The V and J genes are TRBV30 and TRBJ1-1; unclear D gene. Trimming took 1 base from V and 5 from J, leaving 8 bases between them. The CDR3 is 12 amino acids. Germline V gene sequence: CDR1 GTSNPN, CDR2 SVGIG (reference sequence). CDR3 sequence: CAWSGGGTEAFF. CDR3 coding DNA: TGTGCCTGGAGTGGGGGAGGGACTGAAGCTTTCTTT. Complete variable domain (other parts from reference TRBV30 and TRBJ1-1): SQTIHQWPATLVQPVGSPLSLECTVEGTSNPNLYWYRQAAGRGLQLLFYSVGIGQISSEVPQNLSASRPQDRQFILSSKKLLLSDSGFYLCAWSGGGTEAFFGQGTRLTVV.

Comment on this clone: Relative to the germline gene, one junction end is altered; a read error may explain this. In DNA form, the CDR3 reads TGCGCCAGCAGCCAAGCGGGAGACAGAACAGATATGCAGTATTTT. It translates to CASSQAGDRTDMQYF. The rearrangement joins TRBV5-1 to TRBJ2-3; 8 bases line up with TRBD2. The CDR3 is made up of 15 amino acids. Germline assignment: CDR1 SGHRS and CDR2 YFSETQ.

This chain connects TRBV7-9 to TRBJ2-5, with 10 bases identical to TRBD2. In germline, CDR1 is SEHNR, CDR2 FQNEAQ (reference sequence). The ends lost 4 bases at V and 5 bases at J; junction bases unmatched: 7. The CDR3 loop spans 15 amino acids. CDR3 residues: CASSSLEREGETQYF. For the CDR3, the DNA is TGTGCCAGCAGCTCGCTGGAGCGGGAGGGGGAGACCCAGTACTTC.

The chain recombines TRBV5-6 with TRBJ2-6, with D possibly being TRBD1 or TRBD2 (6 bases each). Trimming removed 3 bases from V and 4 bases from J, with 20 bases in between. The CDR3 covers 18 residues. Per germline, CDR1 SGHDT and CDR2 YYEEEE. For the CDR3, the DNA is TGTGCCAGCAGCTGGGGAAGGGGGGCTCGGGCCGGGGCCAACGTCCTGACTTTC. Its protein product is CASSWGRGARAGANVLTF. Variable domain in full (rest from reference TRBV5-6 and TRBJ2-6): DAGVTQSPTHLIKTRGQQVTLRCSPKSGHDTVSWYQQALGQGPQFIFQYYEEEERQRGNFPDRFSGHQFPNYSSELNVNALLLGDSALYLCASSWGRGARAGANVLTFGAGSRLTVL.

CDR3 sequence: CASSTNDRRDKTQYF. The CDR3 DNA follows: TGTGCCAGCAGCACGAATGACAGGAGGGATAAGACCCAGTACTTC. V gene TRBV7-9 combines with J gene TRBJ2-5; D may be TRBD1 or TRBD2 (6 bases each). CDR1 SEHNR and CDR2 FQNEAQ come from the germline V gene (reference sequence). The CDR3 totals 15 residues. V lost 5 bases, J lost 6 bases, and 19 bases lay in between. The full variable domain, rest sourced from reference TRBV7-9 and TRBJ2-5, is DTGVSQNPRHKITKRGQNVTFRCDPISEHNRLYWYRQTLGQGPEFLTYFQNEAQLEKSRLLSDRFSAERPKGSFSTLEIQRTEQGDSAMYLCASSTNDRRDKTQYFGPGTRLLVL.

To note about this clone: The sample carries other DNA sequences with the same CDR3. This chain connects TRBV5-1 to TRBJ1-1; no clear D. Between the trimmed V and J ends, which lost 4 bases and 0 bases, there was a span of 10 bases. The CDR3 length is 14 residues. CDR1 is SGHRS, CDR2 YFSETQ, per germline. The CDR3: CASSPGGLNTEAFF. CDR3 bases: TGCGCCAGCAGCCCAGGAGGGCTGAACACTGAAGCTTTCTTT.

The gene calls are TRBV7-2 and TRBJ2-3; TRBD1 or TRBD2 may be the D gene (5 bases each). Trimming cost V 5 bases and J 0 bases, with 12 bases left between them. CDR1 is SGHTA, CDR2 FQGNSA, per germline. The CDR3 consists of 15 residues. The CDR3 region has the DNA TGTGCCAGCAGCCCCGGGACCTTCAGCACAGATACGCAGTATTTT. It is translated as CASSPGTFSTDTQYF.